One sample yielded the 20 T cell receptor beta chains listed below, sequenced in a study of blood T cell repertoires in COVID-19. Here immunoSEQ multiplex PCR was the method, and the copy in TCRdb shows in-frame clones only, minus some. The table includes roughly 390,000 clones, roughly 85% detected once. Source material: peripheral blood. Every receptor here comes from a woman younger than 30 with acute or convalescent COVID-19.

The J gene is TRBJ1-5, the V gene TRBV19, with 9 bases identical to TRBD1. Losses at the gene ends were 10 bases for V and 6 bases for J; bases not matched to a gene: 4. The CDR3 contains 12 residues. The V gene's germline CDR1 is LNHDA and CDR2 SQIVND (reference sequence). CDR3 bases: TGTGCCACGGACAGGGGTACTCAGCCCCAGCATTTT. This encodes CATDRGTQPQHF.

The V gene is TRBV13, the J gene TRBJ2-2, with 10 nucleotides matching TRBD2. The length of the CDR3 is 15 residues. The junction had 7 bases not matched to a gene; V was cut back by 5 bases and J by 7 bases. Germline loops: CDR1 PRHDT, CDR2 FYEKMQ (reference sequence). The CDR3 loop is CASSPSGGSVGELFF. The CDR3 DNA follows: TGTGCCAGCAGCCCTAGCGGGGGTAGTGTCGGGGAGCTGTTTTTT.

The V call is TRBV28, the J call TRBJ2-5; 7 bases align to TRBD1. Germline values: CDR1 MDHEN, CDR2 SYDVKM. With 6 bases clipped from V and 5 bases from J, the junction kept 6 bases outside the gene matches. The CDR3 runs to 13 residues. CDR3 sequence (DNA): TGTGCCAGCAGCCCAGGGGGATCCGAGACCCAGTACTTC. This codes for CASSPGGSETQYF.

CDR3: CASNYQNTEAFF. The CDR3 DNA follows: TGTGCCAGCAACTATCAGAACACTGAAGCTTTCTTT. The chain links TRBV5-6 to TRBJ1-1; D call uncertain. CDR1 and CDR2 from the germline V gene are SGHDT and YYEEEE. Trimming stripped 6 bases from V and 1 base from J, with 7 bases between. This CDR3 comprises 12 residues.

A single count supports this clone. This sequence joins TRBV11-2 and TRBJ1-1; D is perhaps TRBD1 (6 bases). The CDR3 runs to 14 residues. V lost 5 bases and J lost 0, with 10 bases in between. Germline CDR1 SGHAT, CDR2 FQNNGV. In DNA form, the CDR3 reads TGTGCCAGCAGCGTCAGGGACATGAACACTGAAGCTTTCTTT. Its translation: CASSVRDMNTEAFF.

This sequence joins TRBV7-8 and TRBJ1-2, with a possible D match to TRBD1 (5 bases). The V end was cut by 5 bases, the J end by 2 bases, with 9 bases between. This CDR3 spans 13 amino acids. CDR1 SGHVS and CDR2 FQNEAQ come from the germline V gene. CDR3 sequence: CASSIQGNYGYTF. In nucleotides, the CDR3 is TGTGCCAGCAGCATTCAGGGAAACTATGGCTACACCTTC. The variable domain in full, with the rest retrieved from reference TRBV7-8 and TRBJ1-2, is GAGVSQSPRYKVAKRGQDVALRCDPISGHVSLFWYQQALGQGPEFLTYFQNEAQLDKSGLPSDRFFAERPEGSVSTLKIQRTQQEDSAVYLCASSIQGNYGYTFGSGTRLTVV.

V gene TRBV30 combines with J gene TRBJ1-2; 7 nucleotides line up with TRBD1. The CDR3 is 15 residues long. V shed 0 bases and J 2 bases; nucleotides not matched to a gene: 6. Germline V gene sequence: CDR1 GTSNPN, CDR2 SVGIG (reference sequence). The CDR3 sequence is CAWSVLGGQNYGYTF. CDR3 nucleotide sequence: TGTGCCTGGAGTGTACTGGGGGGACAGAACTATGGCTACACCTTC.

V and J are TRBV24-1 and TRBJ2-1, with D perhaps TRBD2 (6 bases). Germline values: CDR1 KGHDR, CDR2 SFDVKD. This CDR3 comprises 16 residues. V lost 3 bases to trimming and J lost 8 bases, with 19 bases between them. CDR3 amino acids: CATSDRSGRIQDEQFF. The CDR3 DNA follows: TGTGCCACCAGTGATAGGTCAGGGAGGATTCAGGATGAGCAGTTCTTC.

The chain links TRBV28 to TRBJ2-7; D unclear. This CDR3 has 13 amino acids. V lost 8 bases to trimming and J lost 3 bases, with 14 bases between them. In germline, CDR1 is MDHEN, CDR2 SYDVKM. The CDR3, as DNA: TGTGCCAGCGGAAGTGGGCAGAGCTACGAGCAGTACTTC. Translating gives CASGSGQSYEQYF. Full variable domain (outside the CDR3, taken from reference TRBV28 and TRBJ2-7): DVKVTQSSRYLVKRTGEKVFLECVQDMDHENMFWYRQDPGLGLRLIYFSYDVKMKEKGDIPEGYSVSREKKERFSLILESASTNQTSMYLCASGSGQSYEQYFGPGTRLTVT.

The J gene is TRBJ1-2, the V gene TRBV19, with D perhaps TRBD1 (5 bases). Germline V gene data show CDR1 as LNHDA and CDR2 as SQIVND (reference sequence). Trimming took off 6 bases at V and 4 bases at J, with 15 bases between the two ends. The CDR3 is made up of 14 amino acids. The CDR3 loop reads CASSEGQTGYGYTF. The DNA of the CDR3 is TGTGCCAGTAGCGAAGGACAAACCGGCTATGGCTACACCTTC.

V is TRBV11-3 and J is TRBJ2-3, with 7 bases lining up with TRBD2. V shed 2 bases, J shed 4 bases, and the junction held 3 bases outside the gene matches. The CDR3 sequence is 14 residues long. The V gene's germline CDR1 is SGHNT and CDR2 YENEEA. The CDR3 DNA reads TGTGCCAGCAGCTTACGGGGGGATCCAGATACGCAGTATTTT. This codes for CASSLRGDPDTQYF.

The rearrangement links TRBV6-5 to TRBJ2-7, with 10 bases identical to TRBD1. Germline-derived CDR1 and CDR2 are MNHEY and SVGAGI. This CDR3 spans 14 amino acids. V gave up 6 bases and J gave up 5 bases; unmatched junction bases: 7. CDR3 sequence: CASRRPGQGNEQYF. Written as DNA, the CDR3 is TGTGCCAGCAGGCGACCGGGACAGGGGAACGAGCAGTACTTC.

The chain uses TRBV7-9 and TRBJ1-2, with TRBD1 as a possible D gene (5 bases). The V end was cut by 5 bases, the J end by 0 bases, with 13 bases between. The CDR3 has 15 residues. Germline V gene sequence: CDR1 SEHNR, CDR2 FQNEAQ (reference sequence). CDR3 DNA sequence: TGTGCCAGCAGCAGCGACAGTGAAGCTAACTATGGCTACACCTTC. Protein: CASSSDSEANYGYTF.

The chain recombines TRBV12-3 or TRBV12-4 with TRBJ1-1; D unclear. The ends were cut back, 5 bases at V and 1 base at J, with 8 bases in the middle. This CDR3 contains 13 residues. CDR3 sequence reads: CASSPGGNTEAFF. In DNA form, the CDR3 reads TGTGCCAGCAGTCCCGGTGGGAACACTGAAGCTTTCTTT.

This chain uses TRBV27 with TRBJ2-1; possible D gene TRBD1, 6 bases. The V gene lost 2 bases and the J gene lost 9 bases, with 17 bases spanning the gap. CDR1 is MNHEY, CDR2 SMNVEV, per germline (reference sequence). The CDR3 is made up of 15 amino acids. DNA for the CDR3: TGTGCCAGCAGTTTACTGGGTAGAGAAGGGGGTGAGCAGTTCTTC. This encodes CASSLLGREGGEQFF.

This clone showed up just a few times. The chain employs TRBV6-1 and TRBJ1-1; D is perhaps TRBD1 (5 bases). The CDR3 sequence is 15 residues long. The V gene lost 3 bases and the J gene lost 1 base, with 12 bases spanning the gap. Germline V gives CDR1 MNHNS, CDR2 SASEGT. Here the CDR3 reads CASSDNRPTNTEAFF. The CDR3 DNA sequence: TGTGCCAGCAGTGACAACAGGCCGACGAACACTGAAGCTTTCTTT.

This rearrangement joins TRBV27 to TRBJ2-5, with D perhaps matching TRBD2 (6 bases). Trimming left V 0 bases short and J 4 bases short, with 18 bases between. Germline lookup yields CDR1 MNHEY and CDR2 SMNVEV (reference sequence). The CDR3 length is 17 residues. DNA of the CDR3: TGTGCCAGCAGTTTATCCGGCGGAGGGACTTGGGGAGAGACCCAGTACTTC. Translating it yields CASSLSGGGTWGETQYF.

This chain connects TRBV11-1 to TRBJ1-2; a possible D gene is TRBD1 (5 bases). The V gene lost 2 bases and the J gene lost 7 bases, with 17 bases spanning the gap. The CDR3 spans 15 residues. CDR1 and CDR2 (germline): SGHAT, FQDESV (reference sequence). CDR3 DNA: TGTGCCAGCAGCTTAACGATTGGCGGGGGTGGTGGCTACACCTTC. It encodes CASSLTIGGGGGYTF.

The chain is built from TRBV5-5 and TRBJ1-3; D gene ambiguous. This CDR3 region has 16 residues. The V gene's germline CDR1 is SGHKS and CDR2 YYEKEE (reference sequence). V was shortened by 0 bases and J by 0 bases, with 10 bases between the two germline ends. Written as DNA, the CDR3 is TGTGCCAGCAGCTTGGAGTCCGCTAGCTCTGGAAACACCATATATTTT. This translates into CASSLESASSGNTIYF.

The rearrangement joins TRBV29-1 to TRBJ2-7; 11 bases are a match to TRBD1. CDR3 size: 16 residues. Germline V lookup: CDR1 SQVTM, CDR2 ANQGSEA. The V gene end was trimmed by 6 bases and the J gene end by 3 bases; junction bases not matched to a gene: 13. The CDR3 region has the DNA TGCAGCGTAACGACCCGAGCCGGGACAGGGGGCTACGAGCAGTACTTC. Protein product: CSVTTRAGTGGYEQYF.